The 20 T cell receptor beta chains presented below share a single source sample, sequenced in a study of shared clonotypes between healthy human individuals. Libraries were prepared by immunoSEQ multiplex PCR; TCRdb keeps only in-frame clonotypes and omits some of them. This sample yields 2 million to 3 million clones, of which 90% to 95% are seen a single time; about 0.34% belongs to the top ten. The sequenced sample was naive CD4+ T cells from PBMCs. Subset noted: CD45RA+ positively selected. The receptors stem from a man aged 18 to 30 in good health. Some clones in this sample may be carry-over from other donors' samples.

This chain joins TRBV18 and TRBJ1-4; TRBD1 aligns across 7 bases. This CDR3 contains 15 residues. Unmatched junction bases numbered 6, after V lost 3 bases and J lost 5 bases. Germline-derived CDR1 and CDR2 are KGHSH and LQKENI. As DNA, the CDR3 is TGTGCCAGCTCACCTCCTAAGACAGGGAATGAAAAACTGTTTTTT. This codes for CASSPPKTGNEKLFF.

The V call is TRBV7-2, the J call TRBJ1-1; D gene unclear. CDR3 size: 16 residues. In germline, CDR1 is SGHTA, CDR2 FQGNSA. V was shortened by 1 base and J by 0 bases, with 12 bases between the two germline ends. The CDR3 bases are TGTGCCAGCAGCTTAGTTCCAGGAATCATGAACACTGAAGCTTTCTTT. As protein: CASSLVPGIMNTEAFF.

J is TRBJ1-2 and V is TRBV6-1, with 8 nucleotides matching TRBD1. There are 15 residues in the CDR3. The V and J ends lost 7 bases and 2 bases, in that order; junction bases with no gene match: 9. Looked up from germline, CDR1 is MNHNS and CDR2 is SASEGT. CDR3 region: CASTFSGGMNYGYTF. CDR3 DNA sequence: TGTGCCAGCACGTTTTCAGGGGGCATGAACTATGGCTACACCTTC.

Regarding this clone: Additional DNA sequences in this sample encode the identical CDR3. The chain couples TRBV7-9 to TRBJ2-3; 12 positions match TRBD2. Germline V gives CDR1 SEHNR, CDR2 FQNEAQ (reference sequence). J was trimmed by 2 bases and V by 5 bases; bases with no gene match: 5. The CDR3 consists of 16 residues. CDR3 nucleotide sequence: TGTGCCAGCAGCCGCACTAGCGGGAGGCCCACAGATACGCAGTATTTT. Its translation: CASSRTSGRPTDTQYF.

The chain carries TRBV19 and TRBJ2-7, with D uncertain. CDR1 and CDR2 from the germline V gene are LNHDA and SQIVND (reference sequence). The CDR3 extends over 12 amino acids. Trimming took 8 bases from V and 3 from J, leaving 11 bases between them. CDR3 amino acids: CASSGPYYEQYF. CDR3 bases: TGTGCCAGTTCCGGGCCCTACTACGAGCAGTACTTC.

This chain joins TRBV5-6 and TRBJ2-5; D is perhaps TRBD2 (6 bases). The germline V gene encodes CDR1 SGHDT and CDR2 YYEEEE. V was shortened by 0 bases and J by 4 bases, with 13 bases between the two germline ends. This CDR3 region has 15 residues. CDR3 amino acids: CASSLALGAGETQYF. The CDR3 DNA is TGTGCCAGCAGCTTGGCTTTAGGAGCGGGAGAGACCCAGTACTTC.

V and J are TRBV28 and TRBJ1-5; TRBD1 agrees at 10 bases. CDR3 size: 16 residues. Germline V lookup: CDR1 MDHEN, CDR2 SYDVKM. The V segment lost 6 bases and the J segment 5 bases; nucleotides outside the gene matches: 10. CDR3 bases: TGTGCCAGCAGCCCCAGGGACAGGGGAGTTTATCAGCCCCAGCATTTT. It translates to CASSPRDRGVYQPQHF.

This chain connects TRBV7-9 to TRBJ1-5; 10 bases agree with TRBD1. Germline lookup yields CDR1 SEHNR and CDR2 FQNEAQ (reference sequence). V shed 1 base and J 1 base; nucleotides not matched to a gene: 1. The CDR3 has 16 amino acids. DNA of the CDR3: TGTGCCAGCAGCTTAGGGGGACAGGGGAGCAATCAGCCCCAGCATTTT. The encoded protein is CASSLGGQGSNQPQHF.

V and J are TRBV5-6 and TRBJ1-3, with D perhaps TRBD1 (5 bases). The V gene's germline CDR1 is SGHDT and CDR2 YYEEEE. CDR3 length: 16 amino acids. V gave up 1 base and J gave up 1 base, with 12 bases separating them. The chain's CDR3 is CASSLFGQGSGNTIYF. The CDR3 coding sequence is TGTGCCAGCAGCTTGTTCGGGCAGGGTTCTGGAAACACCATATATTTT.

The CDR3 spells CASSGALGPIPTDTQYF. The CDR3 DNA reads TGTGCCAGCAGTGGGGCTTTAGGGCCTATCCCCACAGATACGCAGTATTTT. The chain links TRBV2 to TRBJ2-3; D gene uncertain. This CDR3 is built from 17 residues. Trimming shortened V by 4 bases and J by 2 bases, and 19 bases separated the two germline ends. In germline, CDR1 is SNHLY, CDR2 FYNNEI. The full variable domain, with the rest looked up from reference TRBV2 and TRBJ2-3, is EPEVTQTPSHQVTQMGQEVILRCVPISNHLYFYWYRQILGQKVEFLVSFYNNEISEKSEIFDDQFSVERPDGSNFTLKIRSTKLEDSAMYFCASSGALGPIPTDTQYFGPGTRLTVL.

The V call is TRBV27, the J call TRBJ1-1; perhaps TRBD1 as D (5 bases). Germline V lookup: CDR1 MNHEY, CDR2 SMNVEV (reference sequence). V was clipped by 3 bases and J by 0 bases, with 8 bases between them. This CDR3 spans 14 amino acids. CDR3 in amino acids: CASSLTAMNTEAFF. CDR3 coding DNA: TGTGCCAGCAGTTTGACAGCTATGAACACTGAAGCTTTCTTT.

About this clone: Other DNA sequences in the same sample also yield this CDR3. V is TRBV18 and J is TRBJ1-1, with D possibly TRBD1 on 6 matching bases. V lost 3 bases and J 0 bases, leaving 11 bases between the germline ends. The CDR3 consists of 15 residues. Per the germline V gene, CDR1 is KGHSH and CDR2 is LQKENI. The CDR3 DNA sequence: TGTGCCAGCTCACCTTTGACAGGAGTGAACACTGAAGCTTTCTTT. Translating it yields CASSPLTGVNTEAFF.

The chain employs TRBV25-1 and TRBJ1-2; D might be TRBD1 (5 bases). Germline loops: CDR1 MGHDK, CDR2 SYGVNS. The CDR3 runs to 13 residues. The V gene lost 3 bases and the J gene lost 4 bases, with 9 bases spanning the gap. The CDR3 DNA follows: TGTGCCAGCAGTGAGGGGCTTGGCTATGGCTACACCTTC. As protein: CASSEGLGYGYTF.

This chain uses TRBV5-8 with TRBJ1-1, with a possible D match to TRBD1 (5 bases). The CDR3 has 16 residues. Trimming shortened V by 1 base and J by 2 bases, and 15 bases separated the two germline ends. Germline V gives CDR1 SGHTS, CDR2 YDEGEE. CDR3 amino acids: CASSLSWGRDNTEAFF. In DNA form, the CDR3 reads TGTGCCAGCAGCTTGAGTTGGGGCAGGGATAACACTGAAGCTTTCTTT.

The chain uses TRBV28 and TRBJ2-5; D is perhaps TRBD1 (6 bases). With the DNA end fitting TRBJ2-7 better, the J assignment may be wrong. Per germline, CDR1 MDHEN and CDR2 SYDVKM. The CDR3 contains 15 residues. This CDR3 reads CASSSAGASSYEQYF. In DNA form, the CDR3 reads TGTGCCAGCAGTTCCGCAGGGGCAAGCTCCTACGAGCAGTACTTC.

The CDR3 DNA reads TGCGCCAGCACAACGATACAGGGGGACTATGGCTACACCTTC. It yields the protein CASTTIQGDYGYTF. The chain carries TRBV5-1 and TRBJ1-2; 8 bases fit TRBD1. The CDR3 consists of 14 residues. J gave up 3 bases and V 6 bases, and 7 bases lay outside the gene matches. The germline V gene encodes CDR1 SGHRS and CDR2 YFSETQ.

This chain uses TRBV7-3 with TRBJ1-2; D not resolved. CDR3 length equals 13 residues. V was trimmed by 5 bases and J by 10 bases, leaving 17 bases between them. Germline CDR1 SGHTA, CDR2 FQGTGA. In nucleotides, the CDR3 is TGTGCCAGCAGCCTCACGGGGTCGGTAAACTACACCTTC. Residues: CASSLTGSVNYTF.

J is TRBJ2-1 and V is TRBV11-2; no definite D call. The CDR3 loop spans 15 amino acids. CDR1 SGHAT and CDR2 FQNNGV come from the germline V gene. Trimming stripped 2 bases from V and 5 bases from J, with 13 bases between. The CDR3 sequence is CASSLSGSSNNEQFF. In nucleotides, the CDR3 is TGTGCCAGCAGCTTATCTGGCAGTTCAAACAATGAGCAGTTCTTC.

The gene calls are TRBV9 and TRBJ1-4; no firm D call. The CDR3 consists of 15 residues. The V gene's germline CDR1 is SGDLS and CDR2 YYNGEE. With 0 bases removed from V and 3 bases from J, the gap between germline ends came to 9 bases. CDR3 region: CASSVAAAANEKLFF. CDR3 nucleotide sequence: TGTGCCAGCAGCGTAGCGGCCGCGGCTAATGAAAAACTGTTTTTT.

The J gene is TRBJ1-5, the V gene TRBV7-8; D might be TRBD1 (5 bases). Trimming removed 5 bases from V and 9 bases from J, with 23 bases in between. This CDR3 has 16 residues. The V gene's germline CDR1 is SGHVS and CDR2 FQNEAQ. The CDR3 sequence: CASSISGKLSHAPQHF. CDR3 sequence (DNA): TGTGCCAGCAGCATATCAGGGAAGCTCAGCCATGCGCCCCAGCATTTT.